Presented here are 10 T cell receptor beta chains from one specimen sequenced in a study of cytomegalovirus exposure and HLA in healthy donors. The primer mix had 60 Vbeta and 13 Jbeta primers. Some clones are missing from TCRdb's copy, which holds only in-frame ones; the method was immunoSEQ multiplex PCR. The repertoire has over 140,000 clones, 80% of them found once; the top ten carry 2% to 2.5%. The sequenced material came from PBMCs. The receptors stem from a man aged 50 to 59 in good health and CMV-seronegative.

V is TRBV2 and J is TRBJ1-5; 7 nucleotides align to TRBD1. The germline V gene encodes CDR1 SNHLY and CDR2 FYNNEI. V lost 1 base and J lost 1; bases outside the gene matches: 1. The CDR3 is 15 amino acids. The CDR3 sequence is CASSEEQGSNQPQHF. DNA for the CDR3: TGTGCCAGCAGTGAAGAACAGGGGAGCAATCAGCCCCAGCATTTT.

As for this clone: The junction shows a germline mismatch at one end, possibly a read error. The chain carries TRBV6-1 and TRBJ1-1; D unclear. CDR3 length: 11 residues. From germline, CDR1 is MNHNS and CDR2 SASEGT. DNA for the CDR3: TGTGCCAGCAGTGAATACGGCAGCCCGGGCTTT. Its translation is CASSEYGSPGF.

The rearrangement uses TRBV27 and TRBJ2-7; 8 nucleotides align to TRBD1. CDR3 length equals 15 residues. J was trimmed by 2 bases and V by 4 bases; bases with no gene match: 7. CDR1 is MNHEY, CDR2 SMNVEV, per germline (reference sequence). CDR3 sequence (DNA): TGTGCCAGCAGTTCCATTGGACAGGGTACCTACGAGCAGTACTTC. Protein: CASSSIGQGTYEQYF.

The V gene is TRBV19, the J gene TRBJ1-1; a possible D gene is TRBD1 (6 bases). CDR1 and CDR2 (germline): LNHDA, SQIVND (reference sequence). This CDR3 has 15 amino acids. V dropped 0 bases and J dropped 0 bases, with 8 bases sitting between them. The CDR3 is CASSIDDRMNTEAFF. CDR3 bases: TGTGCCAGTAGTATAGATGACAGGATGAACACTGAAGCTTTCTTT.

The chain uses TRBV28 and TRBJ1-6, with a tentative D call TRBD1 (6 bases). The CDR3 length is 15 residues. From germline, CDR1 is MDHEN and CDR2 SYDVKM. Trimming removed 6 bases at V and 8 bases at J, with 17 bases between. As DNA, the CDR3 is TGTGCCAGCAGCACCCGTACAGGGATCCATTCACCCCTCCACTTT. It translates to CASSTRTGIHSPLHF.

The chain recombines TRBV28 with TRBJ1-1; possibly TRBD1 for D (6 bases). Germline CDR1 and CDR2: MDHEN and SYDVKM. The CDR3 has 17 amino acids. V was pared by 2 bases and J by 4 bases, with 20 bases between. The CDR3 reads CASSLGAGYQGSTEAFF. Written as DNA, the CDR3 is TGTGCCAGCAGTTTAGGGGCCGGATACCAGGGGAGCACTGAAGCTTTCTTT.

The chain is built from TRBV30 and TRBJ1-2, with D hard to call. CDR1 is GTSNPN, CDR2 SVGIG, per germline (reference sequence). The CDR3 consists of 14 residues. V was clipped by 8 bases and J by 8 bases, with 24 bases between them. The CDR3 sequence is CAGQQMGVLEGYTF. Here the CDR3 DNA reads TGTGCCGGTCAACAAATGGGAGTATTGGAAGGCTACACCTTC.

In this sample, this clone turned up a few times. The chain couples TRBV7-9 to TRBJ2-1; 9 bases line up with TRBD2. This CDR3 contains 15 residues. Germline lookup yields CDR1 SEHNR and CDR2 FQNEAQ (reference sequence). Germline trimming cut 0 bases from V and 4 bases from J; bases unmatched to any gene: 1. The CDR3 sequence: CASSLASGGYNEQFF. For the CDR3, the DNA is TGTGCCAGCAGCTTAGCCAGCGGGGGGTACAATGAGCAGTTCTTC.

J is TRBJ1-5 and V is TRBV30; D remains ambiguous. The CDR3 has 14 residues. Trimming left V 0 bases short and J 0 bases short, with 6 bases between. CDR1 and CDR2 from the germline V gene are GTSNPN and SVGIG (reference sequence). The DNA of the CDR3 is TGTGCCTGGAGTGTTGGAGGTAGCAATCAGCCCCAGCATTTT. This gives the protein CAWSVGGSNQPQHF.

This clone was counted between two and nine times. The CDR3 DNA reads as TGTGCCAGCTCACTCAATACAGGGGAGAACACTGAAGCTTTCTTT. This codes for CASSLNTGENTEAFF. The rearrangement links TRBV18 to TRBJ1-1; 7 nucleotides agree with TRBD1. With 4 bases clipped from V and 1 base from J, the junction kept 6 bases outside the gene matches. This CDR3 spans 15 amino acids. The germline CDR1 and CDR2 sequences are KGHSH and LQKENI.